This record covers a single TCR beta chain. Its antigen remains unknown. Primed by a sample-barcoded 5' primer and a J-beta primer mix, a second PCR proceeded for 7 to 11 cycles. Every sample produced at least 2.5 million CDR3-containing paired-end reads. TCRdb called the 5' RACE reads again in MiXCR, with one record for every CDR3 protein. In the table there are about 1.4 million distinct CDR3 sequences, roughly 60% of which are singletons. With 0 bases clipped from V and 6 bases from J, the junction kept 5 bases outside the gene matches. This CDR3 has 15 amino acids. Germline CDR1 reads MNHEY; CDR2 reads SMNVEV (reference sequence). No fewer than 6 micrograms of total RNA were isolated from every sample. The record originates from a study of blood T cells in healthy people across ages. Study-wide points: One million T cells yielded diversity estimates that were considered underestimates. Long-lived donors carried more naive CD4+ cells and greater diversity than aged donors.

The sequenced material came from blood. The receptor's source is a man younger than 30 in good health. The chain is built from TRBV27 and TRBJ2-1, with 7 bases identical to TRBD1. CDR3 in amino acids: CASSLSTGLPNEQFF. The CDR3 DNA reads TGTGCCAGCAGTTTATCGACAGGGTTGCCCAATGAGCAGTTCTTC.